The 27 T cell receptor beta chains reported below all come from one sample, sequenced in a study of post-analysis software for immune sequencing data. Study findings and constraints: Controls had lower frequencies than patients of about 5 TRBV segments, which included TRBV5-6, TRBV5-1 and TRBV20-1.

No antigen has been assigned to these receptors. Incorporated into the TCR beta cDNA libraries were unique molecular identifiers, which served to reduce PCR and sequencing biases. One entry per CDR3 protein, called by TCRdb with MiXCR from the PCR reads. The sample consists of 750,000 to 950,000 distinct CDR3 sequences, roughly 50% of them appearing once. Sequencing was performed on blood. Receptors originate from a girl aged 10 to 17 with multiple sclerosis.

The gene calls are TRBV5-1 and TRBJ2-3; tentative D call: TRBD1 (6 bases). The germline V gene encodes CDR1 SGHRS and CDR2 YFSETQ. The CDR3 is made up of 15 amino acids. V was trimmed by 5 bases and J by 4 bases, leaving 17 bases between them. The CDR3 DNA reads as TGCGCCAGCAGAATGGACCCCCGGACAGCAGATACGCAGTATTTT. This codes for CASRMDPRTADTQYF.

The genes are TRBV25-1 and TRBJ2-3, with 11 bases identical to TRBD2. The CDR3 consists of 16 residues. CDR1 and CDR2 from the germline V gene are MGHDK and SYGVNS. The trim removed 4 bases at V and 2 bases at J, leaving 5 bases unmatched. CDR3 sequence: CASSATSGGITDTQYF. The CDR3 DNA reads as TGTGCCAGCAGTGCAACTAGCGGGGGTATCACAGATACGCAGTATTTT. Variable domain in full (rest from reference TRBV25-1 and TRBJ2-3): EADIYQTPRYLVIGTGKKITLECSQTMGHDKMYWYQQDPGMELHLIHYSYGVNSTEKGDLSSESTVSRIRTEHFPLTLESARPSHTSQYLCASSATSGGITDTQYFGPGTRLTVL.

The chain uses TRBV4-1 and TRBJ2-6; D call uncertain. Germline values: CDR1 MGHRA, CDR2 YSYEKL. V was cut by 1 base and J by 0 bases, with 13 bases left in between. The CDR3 sequence is 18 residues long. The CDR3 DNA is TGCGCCAGCAGCCAAGCGACCGGCATAAGCTCTGGGGCCAACGTCCTGACTTTC. It encodes CASSQATGISSGANVLTF.

In this sample, this clonotype turned up a few times. The V and J genes are TRBV9 and TRBJ2-3; D is uncertain. The V end was cut by 3 bases, the J end by 5 bases, with 16 bases between. The CDR3 is made up of 15 amino acids. In germline, CDR1 is SGDLS, CDR2 YYNGEE. CDR3 DNA sequence: TGTGCCAGCAGCGCCTCTACGGGTTCTCAAGATACGCAGTATTTT. Residues: CASSASTGSQDTQYF.

This clonotype was seen many times. V and J are TRBV5-6 and TRBJ2-7, with no clear D. CDR1 SGHDT and CDR2 YYEEEE come from the germline V gene. Trimming removed 7 bases from V and 3 bases from J, with 20 bases in between. The CDR3 spans 15 residues. The CDR3 protein is CASRISSLTFYEQYF. DNA for the CDR3: TGTGCCAGCCGAATATCGTCGCTTACCTTCTACGAGCAGTACTTC.

The chain combines TRBV6-6 with TRBJ2-5; D uncertain. The J call may be mistaken, given a closer DNA end match to TRBJ2-7. The CDR3 totals 14 residues. CDR1 MNHNY and CDR2 SVGAGI come from the germline V gene (reference sequence). The CDR3 DNA reads as TGTGCCAGTCAACCACACTGGGCAGCCTACGAGCAGTACTTC. As protein: CASQPHWAAYEQYF.

DNA of the CDR3: TGCGCCAGCAGCTTCGCCCCACAGGGGGCAGGGGCGAACAATCAGCCCCAGCATTTT. Translating it yields CASSFAPQGAGANNQPQHF. This chain joins TRBV5-1 and TRBJ1-5; 9 positions match TRBD1. The germline V gene has CDR1 SGHRS and CDR2 YFSETQ. The CDR3 loop spans 19 amino acids. V trimming: 2 bases; J trimming: 3 bases; junction bases outside the gene matches: 15.

This clonotype was counted a few times. The chain uses TRBV7-3 and TRBJ2-1, with 11 bases matching TRBD2. J lost 7 bases, V lost 2 bases, and 7 bases had no gene match. Germline CDR1 and CDR2: SGHTA and FQGTGA. This CDR3 has 16 residues. This chain's CDR3 is CASSLGWTSGRNEQFF. The CDR3 nucleotides read TGTGCCAGCAGCTTAGGGTGGACTAGCGGGCGAAATGAGCAGTTCTTC.

The J gene is TRBJ1-1, the V gene TRBV7-9; 7 bases fit TRBD1. In germline, CDR1 is SEHNR, CDR2 FQNEAQ (reference sequence). This CDR3 has 14 amino acids. After removal of 2 bases from V and 5 bases from J, the junction contained 5 bases not matched to a gene. For the CDR3, the DNA is TGTGCCAGCAGCTTAACCAGGGGGGGGACTGAAGCTTTCTTT. It specifies CASSLTRGGTEAFF.

This clonotype was detected a few times. J is TRBJ2-5 and V is TRBV6-1, with TRBD2 matching 7 bases. The trim removed 0 bases at V and 5 bases at J, leaving 15 bases unmatched. CDR3 length: 18 amino acids. CDR1 and CDR2 from the germline V gene are MNHNS and SASEGT. As DNA, the CDR3 is TGTGCCAGCAGTGAAGCCCCCTTGGCTAGCGGTACCTGGGAGACCCAGTACTTC. Its protein product is CASSEAPLASGTWETQYF.

This sequence joins TRBV7-9 and TRBJ2-7; D is possibly TRBD1 (6 bases). V was trimmed by 5 bases and J by 6 bases, leaving 11 bases between them. This CDR3 contains 12 residues. The germline V gene encodes CDR1 SEHNR and CDR2 FQNEAQ (reference sequence). The CDR3 here is CASSLQGTEQYF. The DNA for the CDR3 is TGTGCCAGCAGCCTACAGGGAACCGAGCAGTACTTC. Looking up the rest from reference TRBV7-9 and TRBJ2-7 gives the full variable domain: DTGVSQNPRHKITKRGQNVTFRCDPISEHNRLYWYRQTLGQGPEFLTYFQNEAQLEKSRLLSDRFSAERPKGSFSTLEIQRTEQGDSAMYLCASSLQGTEQYFGPGTRLTVT.

A few counts support this clonotype. This chain joins TRBV20-1 and TRBJ2-6; possibly TRBD2 for D (6 bases). CDR3 length: 14 residues. V lost 3 bases, J lost 4 bases, and 10 bases lay in between. Germline V gene lookup returns CDR1 DFQATT and CDR2 SNEGSKA (reference sequence). This CDR3 is CSASGGLGANVLTF. The CDR3 DNA is TGCAGTGCTAGTGGAGGGTTGGGGGCCAACGTCCTGACTTTC.

CDR3 DNA sequence: TGCAGCGTTGGCTACATGGGGGGAATAGGGGGCTACACCTTC. Amino acids: CSVGYMGGIGGYTF. The rearrangement links TRBV29-1 to TRBJ1-2; TRBD1 might be the D (5 bases). The CDR3 consists of 14 residues. Germline V gene data show CDR1 as SQVTM and CDR2 as ANQGSEA. V lost 4 bases, J lost 8 bases, and 20 bases lay in between.

The rearrangement uses TRBV9 and TRBJ2-3; D remains unclear. This CDR3 region has 15 residues. Germline values: CDR1 SGDLS, CDR2 YYNGEE. V was trimmed by 4 bases and J by 6 bases, leaving 18 bases between them. CDR3 residues: CASSTRPASADTQYF. The CDR3 coding sequence is TGTGCCAGCAGCACCCGACCGGCTTCGGCGGATACGCAGTATTTT.

This chain joins TRBV6-1 and TRBJ2-4; D not certain. The J call may be in error: the DNA end matches TRBJ2-7 better. CDR1 is MNHNS, CDR2 SASEGT, per germline. This CDR3 has 17 residues. The CDR3 here is CASSEVTAFGVGHEQYF. The DNA of the CDR3 is TGTGCCAGCAGTGAGGTTACGGCGTTTGGGGTGGGCCACGAGCAGTACTTC.

This clonotype was seen only a few times. The rearrangement joins TRBV11-1 to TRBJ2-3; 7 bases map to TRBD2. Germline CDR1 reads SGHAT; CDR2 reads FQDESV (reference sequence). This CDR3 has 14 amino acids. V lost 3 bases, J lost 4 bases, and 4 bases stayed unmatched. DNA for the CDR3: TGTGCCAGCAGCTTGTCCCTAGCGGCAGATACGCAGTATTTT. Translation gives CASSLSLAADTQYF.

This clonotype showed up just a few times. The junction departs from germline at one end; a sequencing error may be responsible. The V gene is TRBV20-1, the J gene TRBJ2-1; 7 positions match TRBD2. The CDR3 totals 18 residues. Germline lookup yields CDR1 DFQATT and CDR2 SNEGSKA (reference sequence). The CDR3 here is CSARDLERDQGPHNEQFF. As DNA, the CDR3 is TGCAGCGCTAGAGACCTTGAGCGGGATCAAGGGCCTCACAATGAGCAGTTCTTC.

The rearrangement uses TRBV3-1 and TRBJ1-2, with a weak D call TRBD1 (5 bases). The germline CDR1 and CDR2 sequences are LGHDT and YNNKEL (reference sequence). The CDR3 has 14 residues. Trimming removed 4 bases at V and 8 bases at J, with 17 bases between. The CDR3 here is CASSRQADGAGYTF. CDR3 in DNA: TGTGCCAGCAGCCGCCAGGCGGATGGGGCCGGCTACACCTTC.

CDR3 in amino acids: CASSNTGLNQPQHF. CDR3 nucleotides: TGTGCCAGCAGTAACACGGGCCTTAATCAGCCCCAGCATTTT. V and J are TRBV12-3 or TRBV12-4 and TRBJ1-5; no firm D call. The CDR3 is 14 amino acids. V was clipped by 5 bases and J by 4 bases, with 12 bases between them.

This clonotype has only a few counts. The DNA of the CDR3 is TGCAGTGCTAGTATCACTAGCGGGGGTCCTAGGAACGGAGCCCAGTACTTC. Its translation: CSASITSGGPRNGAQYF. This chain uses TRBV20-1 with TRBJ2-7; TRBD2 agrees at 11 bases. CDR3 length: 17 amino acids. The germline gives CDR1 DFQATT, CDR2 SNEGSKA (reference sequence). J gave up 10 bases and V 3 bases, and 20 bases lay outside the gene matches.

The V gene is TRBV5-1, the J gene TRBJ1-2; a weak D match, TRBD1 (5 bases). V was clipped by 2 bases and J by 7 bases, with 12 bases between them. Germline V gene lookup returns CDR1 SGHRS and CDR2 YFSETQ. The CDR3 is 13 amino acids. The CDR3 coding sequence is TGCGCCAGCAGCTTTGGTGGGGGTGTTGGCTACACCTTC. This codes for CASSFGGGVGYTF.

The sample holds a few counts of this clonotype. The chain has TRBV29-1 and TRBJ2-3, with TRBD2 matching 12 bases. The ends lost 3 bases at V and 1 base at J; junction bases unmatched: 5. Per the germline V gene, CDR1 is SQVTM and CDR2 is ANQGSEA. CDR3 length: 16 residues. The DNA of the CDR3 is TGCAGCGTTGACCGGACTAGCGGGGATGGCACAGATACGCAGTATTTT. This gives the protein CSVDRTSGDGTDTQYF.

This clonotype was found once. This chain joins TRBV20-1 and TRBJ2-1, with 7 bases fitting TRBD2. J gave up 9 bases and V 0 bases, and 5 bases lay outside the gene matches. CDR3 length equals 13 residues. Looked up from germline, CDR1 is DFQATT and CDR2 is SNEGSKA (reference sequence). The CDR3 sequence is CSARDRGRGEQFF. The CDR3 DNA follows: TGCAGTGCTAGAGATCGGGGGAGGGGTGAGCAGTTCTTC.

This chain joins TRBV20-1 and TRBJ2-1; D uncertain. V was cut by 1 base and J by 8 bases, with 12 bases left in between. Germline V gives CDR1 DFQATT, CDR2 SNEGSKA (reference sequence). The CDR3 covers 13 residues. The CDR3 region has the DNA TGCAGTGCTAGAGTCGGTAGCTCCGATGAGCAGTTCTTC. Amino acid sequence: CSARVGSSDEQFF.

V usage is TRBV29-1 and J usage is TRBJ2-1; unclear D gene. Between the trimmed V and J ends, which lost 4 bases and 6 bases, there was a span of 4 bases. The germline V gene encodes CDR1 SQVTM and CDR2 ANQGSEA. This CDR3 contains 10 residues. The CDR3 protein is CSVAGNEQFF. CDR3 DNA: TGCAGCGTTGCTGGCAATGAGCAGTTCTTC.

This clonotype appeared a few times. The chain recombines TRBV6-5 with TRBJ1-1; D might be TRBD1 (5 bases). V was cut by 2 bases and J by 1 base, with 11 bases left in between. This CDR3 has 15 amino acids. Germline V gives CDR1 MNHEY, CDR2 SVGAGI. The CDR3 nucleotides are TGTGCCAGCAGTTACGGGACGGTGAGGAACACTGAAGCTTTCTTT. Its translation: CASSYGTVRNTEAFF.

V is TRBV5-1 and J is TRBJ2-1, with TRBD2 as a possible D gene (6 bases). CDR1 SGHRS and CDR2 YFSETQ come from the germline V gene. V dropped 4 bases and J dropped 3 bases, with 17 bases sitting between them. The CDR3 sequence is 16 residues long. For the CDR3, the DNA is TGCGCCAGCAGCCACGGGCCGAGGACTAACTACAATGAGCAGTTCTTC. This sequence encodes CASSHGPRTNYNEQFF.